This TCR beta chain was found in a study of human T cells and chemical hapten exposure. The wider study: TCR yields per sample varied, mainly owing to small pooled library volume differences. General study points: With patch test score, the counts of PT1 expanded TCRs showed a positive correlation.

Described time point: patch test 1, 2 weeks after DPC sensitization. As for treatment: therapeutic diphenylcyclopropenone sensitization with weekly scalp DPC. Donation of samples came from alopecia patients who were 18 to 70 years old and suitable for DPC. TCRdb processed the RACE reads anew with MiXCR; each CDR3 protein has one entry. The table includes roughly 180,000 distinct CDR3 sequences, about 20% detected once. On this clonotype: Its antigen is currently unknown.

The sequence was obtained from a woman between 50 and 59 years old with alopecia areata. Some clones in this sample may be carry-over from other donors' samples. This sample comprised whole blood, obtained in connection with sensitization to the hapten diphenylcyclopropenone (DPC).

CDR3 sequence reads: CASSEFRGISSLYF. CDR3 DNA: TGTGCCAGCAGTGAATTTCGCGGGATCTCATCCCTATACTTC. V and J are TRBV2 and TRBJ2-7, with D perhaps TRBD2 (6 bases). CDR3 length: 14 residues. Trimming removed 2 bases from V and 13 bases from J, with 21 bases in between. CDR1 is SNHLY, CDR2 FYNNEI, per germline.